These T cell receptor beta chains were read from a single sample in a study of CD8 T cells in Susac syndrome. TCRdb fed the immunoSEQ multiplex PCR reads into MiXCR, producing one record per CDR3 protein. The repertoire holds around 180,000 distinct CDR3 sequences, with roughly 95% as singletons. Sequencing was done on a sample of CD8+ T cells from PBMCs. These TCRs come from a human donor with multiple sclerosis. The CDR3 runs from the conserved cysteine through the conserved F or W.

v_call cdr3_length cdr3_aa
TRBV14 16 CASSQTSGGPQETQYF
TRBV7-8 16 CASSLVLAVLTDTQYF
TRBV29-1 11 CSVDLVETQYF
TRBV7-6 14 CASSDLEGYNEQFF
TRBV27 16 CASSFRPGLIYNEQFF
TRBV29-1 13 CSVGAGGLNEQFF
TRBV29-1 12 CSVRTVRSEQFF
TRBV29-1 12 CSVPAMNTEAFF
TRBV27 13 CASSPGGLNIQYF
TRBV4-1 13 CASSQSHTYEQYF
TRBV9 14 CASSSGGLGDEQFF
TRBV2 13 CASSTGTSDTQYF
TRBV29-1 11 CSANAYNEQFF
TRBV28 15 CASSTLAGVPNEQFF
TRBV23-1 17 CASSQSYGDRPTDTQYF
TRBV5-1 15 CASSLLFQGYNEQFF
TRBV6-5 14 CASSHRQGGDTQYF
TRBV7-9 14 CASSSRDRVTEAFF
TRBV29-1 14 CSALLGGGDYEQYF
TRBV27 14 CASRGEGWKETQYF
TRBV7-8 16 CASSVTSGGSAGELFF
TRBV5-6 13 CASSEGTEETQYF
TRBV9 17 CASSGPLGTSSTDTQYF
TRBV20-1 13 CSAHPLGGYEQYF
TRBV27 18 CASSLSFAQSTGGTEQFF
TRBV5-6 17 CASSLDRRGDMNTEAFF
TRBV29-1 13 CSVPMTGATGQFF
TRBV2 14 CASSELVETDTQYF
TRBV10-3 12 CAIRDRNTEAFF
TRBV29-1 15 CSVTRTGTGAYEQYF
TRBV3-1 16 CASSSETGKNTGELFF
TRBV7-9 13 CASLTGEVATQYF
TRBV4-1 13 CASSRLADTEAFF
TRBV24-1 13 CATSEASYNEQFF
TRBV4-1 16 CASSQERFTSTDTQYF
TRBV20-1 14 CSASPVRTNYGYTF
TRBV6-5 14 CASSGEGSNQPQHF
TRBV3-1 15 CASSQGRGYTGELFF
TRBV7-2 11 CASSLRGEQFF
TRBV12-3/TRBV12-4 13 CASSPGLAVEQYF
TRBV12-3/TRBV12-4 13 CASSSGAKETQYF
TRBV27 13 CASSLSTGTGAFF
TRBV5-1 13 CASSLGTGQPQHF
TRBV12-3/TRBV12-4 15 CASSQRWAADNEQFF
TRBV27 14 CASSLSSGDYEQYF
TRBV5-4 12 CASSAGTGGAFF
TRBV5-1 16 CASSPTYGHLQETQYF
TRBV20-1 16 CSARLLAGGSYNEQFF
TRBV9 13 CASSAGDDNEQFF
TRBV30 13 CAWRSLGLYEQYF
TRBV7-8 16 CASSNGLAGESDTQYF
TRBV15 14 CATSTDSGANVLTF
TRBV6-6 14 CASSPTGGGETQYF
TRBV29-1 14 CSVPPPTGDYGYTF
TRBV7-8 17 CASSSPPLAGPVETQYF
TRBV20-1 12 CSARDFNQPQHF
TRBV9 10 CASHSYGYTF
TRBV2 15 CASSGRQGGAYEQYF
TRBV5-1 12 CASSLDRTVCTF